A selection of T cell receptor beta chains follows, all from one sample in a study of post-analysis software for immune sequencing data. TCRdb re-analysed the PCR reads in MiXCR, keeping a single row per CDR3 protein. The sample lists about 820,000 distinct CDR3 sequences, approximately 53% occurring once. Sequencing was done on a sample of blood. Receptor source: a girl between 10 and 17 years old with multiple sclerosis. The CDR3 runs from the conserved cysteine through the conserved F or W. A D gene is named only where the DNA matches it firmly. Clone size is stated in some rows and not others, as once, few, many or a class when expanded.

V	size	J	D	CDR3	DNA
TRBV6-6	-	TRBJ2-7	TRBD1	CASSFPPGGIHEQYF	TGTGCCAGCAGTTTCCCCCCAGGGGGTATACACGAGCAGTACTTC
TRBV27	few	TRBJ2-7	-	CASRPSRDGAYEQYF	TGTGCCAGCAGGCCTAGCAGGGATGGGGCCTACGAGCAGTACTTC
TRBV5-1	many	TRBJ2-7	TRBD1	CASSLRGPYEQYF	TGCGCCAGCAGCCTCAGGGGGCCCTACGAGCAGTACTTC
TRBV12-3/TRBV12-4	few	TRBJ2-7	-	CASELQAGTRRDKQYF	TGTGCCTCCGAACTTCAGGCCGGGACTCGCCGCGATAAGCAGTACTTC
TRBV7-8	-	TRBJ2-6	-	CASSFASGGGVGSGANVLTF	TGTGCCAGCAGCTTCGCCTCTGGCGGAGGGGTCGGCTCTGGGGCCAACGTCCTGACTTTC
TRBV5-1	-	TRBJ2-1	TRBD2	CASSLLAGTSGGHEQFF	TGCGCCAGCAGCTTGTTGGCAGGGACTAGCGGGGGACATGAGCAGTTCTTC
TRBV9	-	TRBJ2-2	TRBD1	CASSARGLGTHSLVNAGELFF	TGTGCCAGCAGCGCGAGGGGGCTTGGGACCCATTCTTTGGTAAACGCCGGGGAGCTGTTTTTT
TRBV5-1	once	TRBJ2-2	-	CASHGGLTNTGEPFF	TGCGCCAGCCACGGAGGACTAACGAACACCGGGGAGCCGTTTTTT
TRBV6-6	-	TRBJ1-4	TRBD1	CASRRRGLTNEKLFF	TGTGCCAGCAGGCGCAGGGGGCTGACTAATGAAAAACTGTTTTTT
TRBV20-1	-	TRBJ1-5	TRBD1	CSARWTGGNQPQHF	TGCAGTGCTAGGTGGACAGGGGGCAATCAGCCCCAGCATTTT
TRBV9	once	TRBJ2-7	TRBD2	CASSFSGGAGYEQYF	TGTGCCAGCAGCTTTAGCGGGGGGGCCGGCTACGAGCAGTACTTC
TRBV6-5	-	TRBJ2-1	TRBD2	CASSYFLGGDNEQFF	TGTGCCAGCAGTTACTTTCTCGGGGGGGACAATGAGCAGTTCTTC
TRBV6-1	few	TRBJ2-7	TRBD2	CASSSTSGRASDSYEQYF	TGTGCCAGCAGCTCAACTAGCGGGAGGGCCTCTGACTCCTACGAGCAGTACTTC
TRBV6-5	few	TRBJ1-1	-	CASSFNLVGDEAFF	TGTGCCAGCAGTTTTAATTTAGTGGGGGATGAAGCTTTCTTT
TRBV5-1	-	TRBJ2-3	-	CASSLAAGPSDTQYF	TGCGCCAGCAGCTTGGCTGCGGGACCGAGCGATACGCAGTATTTT
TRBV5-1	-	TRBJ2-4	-	CASSLRWLDIQYF	TGCGCCAGCAGCTTAAGGTGGCTGGACATTCAGTACTTC
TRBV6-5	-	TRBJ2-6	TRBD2	CASSYSTPSGRTSGANVLTF	TGTGCCAGCAGTTACTCCACCCCTAGCGGGAGGACCTCTGGGGCCAACGTCCTGACTTTC
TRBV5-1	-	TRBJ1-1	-	CASSLVPTGRMNTEAFF	TGCGCCAGCAGCCTTGTTCCGACGGGACGGATGAACACTGAAGCTTTCTTT
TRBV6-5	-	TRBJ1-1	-	CASSYNSGGGTEAFF	TGTGCCAGCAGTTACAACAGTGGTGGAGGCACTGAAGCTTTCTTT
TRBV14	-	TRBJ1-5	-	CASSQGAGLGAQHF	TGTGCCAGCAGCCAAGGAGCAGGTTTGGGAGCCCAGCATTTT
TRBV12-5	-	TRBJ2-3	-	CASGLVVGVGTDTQYF	TGTGCTAGTGGTTTGGTTGTCGGGGTCGGCACAGATACGCAGTATTTT
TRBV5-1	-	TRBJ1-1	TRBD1	CASSLAPGGTEAFF	TGCGCCAGCAGCTTGGCCCCAGGGGGTACTGAAGCTTTCTTT